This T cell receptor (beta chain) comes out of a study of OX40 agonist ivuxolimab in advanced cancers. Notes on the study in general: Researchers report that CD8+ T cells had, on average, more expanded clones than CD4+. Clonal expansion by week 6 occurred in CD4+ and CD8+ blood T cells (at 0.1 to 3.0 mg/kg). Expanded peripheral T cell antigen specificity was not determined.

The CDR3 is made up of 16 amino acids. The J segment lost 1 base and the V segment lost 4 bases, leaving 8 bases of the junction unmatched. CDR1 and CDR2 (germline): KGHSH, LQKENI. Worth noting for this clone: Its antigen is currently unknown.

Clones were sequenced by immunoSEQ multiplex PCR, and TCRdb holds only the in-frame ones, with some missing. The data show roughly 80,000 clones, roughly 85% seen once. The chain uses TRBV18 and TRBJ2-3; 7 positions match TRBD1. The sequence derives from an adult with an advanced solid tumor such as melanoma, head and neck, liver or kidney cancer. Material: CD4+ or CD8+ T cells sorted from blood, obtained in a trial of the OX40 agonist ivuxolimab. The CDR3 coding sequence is TGTGCCAGCTCACTTTTGAGGGGGCCGGGCACAGATACGCAGTATTTT. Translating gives CASSLLRGPGTDTQYF.